The clone carrying this T cell receptor (beta chain) was seen more than once but under ten times. The antigen remains unidentified. This entry belongs to a study of blood T cells in healthy people across ages. General study results and limits: Total diversity from one million sequenced T cells was likely underestimated.

Primers used in a second PCR of about 7 to 12 cycles were a sample-barcoded 5' primer and a J-beta primer mix. In TCRdb, the 5' RACE reads were re-called with MiXCR into one record per CDR3 protein. The sample holds some 320,000 distinct CDR3 sequences, 25% to 30% seen once. J was trimmed by 2 bases and V by 5 bases; bases with no gene match: 12. From germline, CDR1 is SGHRS and CDR2 YFSETQ. The CDR3 covers 16 residues. The rearrangement joins TRBV5-1 to TRBJ2-7; 8 nucleotides match TRBD1. This TCR derives from a woman between 70 and 85 years old in good health. The sequenced sample was blood. CDR3 protein: CASRLGMGQVTYEQYF. CDR3 DNA: TGCGCCAGCAGGCTGGGGATGGGACAGGTCACCTACGAGCAGTACTTC.